Shown below are 31 T cell receptor beta chains from a single sample sequenced in a study of siplizumab effects on memory and regulatory T cells. Sequenced by immunoSEQ multiplex PCR; TCRdb stores in-frame clones only, minus some. There are about 82,000 clones in the sample; 87% occur only once, and 1.5% lies in the top ten. What was sequenced was Tregs sorted from blood. These receptors were obtained from a human donor in good health.

The chain has TRBV5-1 and TRBJ2-3, with D possibly TRBD2 on 6 matching bases. Germline V gene lookup returns CDR1 SGHRS and CDR2 YFSETQ. This CDR3 has 16 residues. Trimming removed 1 base at V and 3 bases at J, with 15 bases between. CDR3 residues: CASSLLGTSGTDTQYF. The CDR3, as DNA: TGCGCCAGCAGCTTGTTGGGGACTTCTGGAACAGATACGCAGTATTTT. Full variable domain (missing parts from reference TRBV5-1 and TRBJ2-3): KAGVTQTPRYLIKTRGQQVTLSCSPISGHRSVSWYQQTPGQGLQFLFEYFSETQRNKGNFPGRFSGRQFSNSRSEMNVSTLELGDSALYLCASSLLGTSGTDTQYFGPGTRLTVL.

The chain employs TRBV4-2 and TRBJ1-4, with D possibly matching TRBD1 (5 bases). V lost 4 bases and J 4 bases, leaving 10 bases between the germline ends. Germline V lookup: CDR1 LGHNA, CDR2 YNFKEQ. The CDR3 has 14 residues. CDR3 protein: CASSLGGINEKLFF. As DNA, the CDR3 is TGTGCCAGCAGCCTGGGGGGGATTAATGAAAAACTGTTTTTT.

This chain links TRBV5-1 with TRBJ2-7; no clear D gene. The germline V gene encodes CDR1 SGHRS and CDR2 YFSETQ. Trimming cost V 2 bases and J 2 bases, with 8 bases left between them. CDR3 length equals 13 residues. The CDR3 loop reads CASSLGITYEQYF. Written as DNA, the CDR3 is TGCGCCAGCAGCTTAGGGATTACCTACGAGCAGTACTTC.

The chain combines TRBV6-5 with TRBJ1-5; possibly TRBD1 for D (6 bases). Trimming removed 4 bases at V and 7 bases at J, with 14 bases between. Germline lookup yields CDR1 MNHEY and CDR2 SVGAGI. There are 14 residues in the CDR3. This chain's CDR3 is CASSLTGRDQPQHF. The CDR3 coding sequence is TGTGCCAGCAGTTTAACAGGGAGGGACCAGCCCCAGCATTTT.

V usage is TRBV15 and J usage is TRBJ1-1, with no clear D. This CDR3 contains 14 residues. Germline CDR1 LNHNV, CDR2 YYDKDF (reference sequence). Trimming shortened V by 1 base and J by 5 bases, and 11 bases separated the two germline ends. The CDR3 DNA follows: TGTGCCACCAGCAGAGGGATGAGTAGGACTGAAGCTTTCTTT. Translated: CATSRGMSRTEAFF.

The chain carries TRBV30 and TRBJ2-7; D could derive from TRBD1 or TRBD2 (7 bases each). The germline V and J ends were trimmed by 0 bases and 1 base, with 19 bases remaining between them. Per the germline V gene, CDR1 is GTSNPN and CDR2 is SVGIG (reference sequence). The CDR3 runs 17 residues. Here the CDR3 DNA reads TGTGCCTGGAGTGTACAGACAGGGAGGGGGGCTTCCTACGAGCAGTACTTC. It translates to CAWSVQTGRGASYEQYF. The whole variable domain, remainder taken from reference TRBV30 and TRBJ2-7, is SQTIHQWPATLVQPVGSPLSLECTVEGTSNPNLYWYRQAAGRGLQLLFYSVGIGQISSEVPQNLSASRPQDRQFILSSKKLLLSDSGFYLCAWSVQTGRGASYEQYFGPGTRLTVT.

The chain couples TRBV4-3 to TRBJ1-1; D remains ambiguous. The CDR3 is made up of 15 amino acids. Germline assignment: CDR1 LGHNA and CDR2 YSLEER. The V and J ends lost 0 bases and 5 bases respectively, with 13 bases between them. CDR3 in DNA: TGCGCCAGCAGCCAAGAACTCGCGGCGGGAACTGAAGCTTTCTTT. It encodes CASSQELAAGTEAFF.

The chain is built from TRBV29-1 and TRBJ2-1; D perhaps matches TRBD1 (5 bases). The CDR3 is 13 residues long. Germline CDR1 is SQVTM and CDR2 is ANQGSEA. V was clipped by 8 bases and J by 0 bases, with 11 bases between them. DNA for the CDR3: TGCAGCACGGACACTGGCTCCTACAATGAGCAGTTCTTC. Translation gives CSTDTGSYNEQFF.

This clone occurred once. This chain connects TRBV5-4 to TRBJ1-1; 9 positions agree with TRBD1. The ends lost 4 bases at V and 1 base at J; junction bases unmatched: 8. The CDR3 is 16 residues long. Germline V gives CDR1 SGHNT, CDR2 YYREEE (reference sequence). CDR3 in DNA: TGTGCCAGCAGCCTCATTACAGGGGGCCCGAACACTGAAGCTTTCTTT. Translation: CASSLITGGPNTEAFF.

This clone has more than one count but fewer than ten. The chain has TRBV25-1 and TRBJ2-2; no clear D gene. There are 11 residues in the CDR3. In germline, CDR1 is MGHDK, CDR2 SYGVNS. Trimming stripped 5 bases from V and 7 bases from J, with 5 bases between. CDR3 amino acids: CASSTFGELFF. The CDR3 DNA is TGTGCCAGCAGTACGTTCGGGGAGCTGTTTTTT.

V and J are TRBV5-4 and TRBJ1-3; D is uncertain. The CDR3 extends over 15 amino acids. V gave up 2 bases and J gave up 0 bases, with 9 bases separating them. Per the germline V gene, CDR1 is SGHNT and CDR2 is YYREEE (reference sequence). CDR3 loop: CASSFKGPSGNTIYF. The CDR3 DNA reads as TGTGCCAGCAGCTTCAAGGGCCCCTCTGGAAACACCATATATTTT.

This clone has more than one count but fewer than ten. The V and J genes are TRBV14 and TRBJ2-1; D gene ambiguous. The CDR3 contains 14 residues. The V gene lost 0 bases and the J gene lost 12 bases, with 15 bases spanning the gap. CDR1 and CDR2 from the germline V gene are SGHDN and FVKESK. CDR3 in DNA: TGTGCCAGCAGCCAAGATGTAGCTGGAGTAGGGCAGTTCTTC. As protein: CASSQDVAGVGQFF.

The chain links TRBV19 to TRBJ2-5, with a tentative D call TRBD2 (6 bases). Trimming took 5 bases from V and 5 from J, leaving 9 bases between them. The germline gives CDR1 LNHDA, CDR2 SQIVND (reference sequence). The CDR3 has 12 residues. The CDR3 nucleotides read TGTGCCAGTAGTGAACGGGGGGAGACCCAGTACTTC. Amino acid sequence: CASSERGETQYF.

The chain joins TRBV6-5 to TRBJ2-2; a possible D gene is TRBD1 (5 bases). Germline CDR1 is MNHEY and CDR2 is SVGAGI. Trimming cost V 6 bases and J 2 bases, with 13 bases left between them. The CDR3 is 15 residues long. The CDR3 here is CASSSSDSNTGELFF. The DNA for the CDR3 is TGTGCCAGCAGCTCGTCCGACAGTAACACCGGGGAGCTGTTTTTT.

The chain recombines TRBV11-3 with TRBJ2-1; the match to TRBD2 covers 8 bases. This CDR3 contains 15 residues. V lost 3 bases and J lost 5; bases outside the gene matches: 6. Germline CDR1 is SGHNT and CDR2 is YENEEA. CDR3 protein: CASSFGGGNNNEQFF. In nucleotides, the CDR3 is TGTGCCAGCAGCTTCGGGGGGGGTAACAACAATGAGCAGTTCTTC.

This clone was seen a single time. The chain employs TRBV7-9 and TRBJ1-4; no firm D call. The V gene's germline CDR1 is SEHNR and CDR2 FQNEAQ (reference sequence). The CDR3 runs to 15 residues. V was cut by 5 bases and J by 4 bases, with 14 bases left in between. CDR3 sequence (DNA): TGTGCCAGCAGCCCCCGAGGCGAGTATAATGAAAAACTGTTTTTT. Translation: CASSPRGEYNEKLFF.

This chain uses TRBV30 with TRBJ1-5; 8 bases fit TRBD1. The CDR3 length is 13 residues. J gave up 7 bases and V 3 bases, and 5 bases lay outside the gene matches. Germline V gives CDR1 GTSNPN, CDR2 SVGIG (reference sequence). CDR3 bases: TGTGCCTGGAGCACTGGGGACAGGCAGCCCCAGCATTTT. Its translation: CAWSTGDRQPQHF.

This clone was detected only once. J is TRBJ2-3 and V is TRBV6-1; 8 bases fit TRBD2. Germline V gene sequence: CDR1 MNHNS, CDR2 SASEGT. The junction had 9 bases not matched to a gene; V was cut back by 2 bases and J by 2 bases. There are 17 residues in the CDR3. The CDR3 DNA is TGTGCCAGCAGTGAAATCCCGACTAGCGAGTACACAGATACGCAGTATTTT. Protein: CASSEIPTSEYTDTQYF.

The chain carries TRBV5-5 and TRBJ1-4, with 9 positions matching TRBD1. Germline CDR1 SGHKS, CDR2 YYEKEE (reference sequence). Germline trimming cut 4 bases from V and 7 bases from J; bases unmatched to any gene: 11. This CDR3 has 16 residues. The CDR3 reads CASSQGTGTESEKLFF. In nucleotides, the CDR3 is TGTGCCAGCAGCCAGGGGACAGGGACGGAAAGTGAAAAACTGTTTTTT.

The gene calls are TRBV27 and TRBJ2-3; 7 nucleotides align to TRBD1. This CDR3 is built from 16 residues. V trimming: 5 bases; J trimming: 1 base; junction bases outside the gene matches: 9. The germline gives CDR1 MNHEY, CDR2 SMNVEV (reference sequence). The CDR3 is CASSPLGGWGTDTQYF. For the CDR3, the DNA is TGTGCCAGCAGTCCCCTAGGGGGCTGGGGCACAGATACGCAGTATTTT.

The chain uses TRBV2 and TRBJ1-2; no definite D call. This CDR3 is built from 13 residues. CDR1 and CDR2 from the germline V gene are SNHLY and FYNNEI. V lost 6 bases, J lost 2 bases, and 10 bases lay in between. The CDR3 loop is CASRNSPNYGYTF. CDR3 coding DNA: TGTGCCAGCAGGAACAGCCCAAACTATGGCTACACCTTC. The full variable domain, rest sourced from reference TRBV2 and TRBJ1-2, is EPEVTQTPSHQVTQMGQEVILRCVPISNHLYFYWYRQILGQKVEFLVSFYNNEISEKSEIFDDQFSVERPDGSNFTLKIRSTKLEDSAMYFCASRNSPNYGYTFGSGTRLTVV.

The rearrangement uses TRBV19 and TRBJ1-1; tentative D call: TRBD1 (6 bases). V shed 7 bases and J shed 4 bases, with 19 bases lying between them. Germline values: CDR1 LNHDA, CDR2 SQIVND (reference sequence). The length of the CDR3 is 15 residues. As DNA, the CDR3 is TGTGCCAGTACCAACACAAGGAAAGGGGGCACTGAAGCTTTCTTT. It translates to CASTNTRKGGTEAFF.

This rearrangement joins TRBV27 to TRBJ2-1, with 9 bases that match TRBD2. CDR1 and CDR2 (germline): MNHEY, SMNVEV (reference sequence). The CDR3 runs 14 residues. V dropped 6 bases and J dropped 8; count of bases not matched to a gene: 8. CDR3 region: CASSPLAGWDEQFF. The CDR3 nucleotides read TGTGCCAGCAGCCCGCTAGCGGGGTGGGATGAGCAGTTCTTC.

The chain is built from TRBV15 and TRBJ1-2; D is perhaps TRBD1 (5 bases). V lost 4 bases and J 8 bases, leaving 17 bases between the germline ends. This CDR3 is built from 14 residues. Germline V gives CDR1 LNHNV, CDR2 YYDKDF (reference sequence). The CDR3 DNA is TGTGCCACCAGCAACCCCGGGAGGGGATGGGGCTACACCTTC. This translates into CATSNPGRGWGYTF.

This chain links TRBV5-1 with TRBJ2-7; the match to TRBD2 covers 9 bases. Germline-derived CDR1 and CDR2 are SGHRS and YFSETQ. CDR3 size: 13 residues. After removal of 2 bases from V and 5 bases from J, the junction contained 2 bases not matched to a gene. In nucleotides, the CDR3 is TGCGCCAGCAGCTTTAGCGGGGGCAACGAGCAGTACTTC. This encodes CASSFSGGNEQYF.

The chain combines TRBV6-1 with TRBJ2-1; TRBD1 matches at 8 bases. The CDR3 is 18 amino acids. The junction had 9 bases not matched to a gene; V was cut back by 2 bases and J by 0 bases. The V gene's germline CDR1 is MNHNS and CDR2 SASEGT. CDR3 in DNA: TGTGCCAGCAGTGAACTGGGGACAGGCCTTAGCTCCTACAATGAGCAGTTCTTC. Its translation is CASSELGTGLSSYNEQFF.

The chain combines TRBV7-2 with TRBJ2-3; tentatively, D is TRBD2 (6 bases). CDR3 length: 14 amino acids. Trimming shortened V by 1 base and J by 2 bases, and 7 bases separated the two germline ends. In germline, CDR1 is SGHTA, CDR2 FQGNSA. Here the CDR3 reads CASSLEGLTDTQYF. The CDR3 DNA reads as TGTGCCAGCAGCTTAGAGGGACTCACAGATACGCAGTATTTT.

The chain links TRBV5-1 to TRBJ2-5; D gene unclear. The CDR3 totals 11 residues. The germline CDR1 and CDR2 sequences are SGHRS and YFSETQ. V dropped 6 bases and J dropped 4 bases, with 7 bases sitting between them. The CDR3 DNA reads as TGCGCCAGCACCTATAGAGAGACCCAGTACTTC. Translating it yields CASTYRETQYF. The full variable domain, its missing parts supplied by reference TRBV5-1 and TRBJ2-5, is KAGVTQTPRYLIKTRGQQVTLSCSPISGHRSVSWYQQTPGQGLQFLFEYFSETQRNKGNFPGRFSGRQFSNSRSEMNVSTLELGDSALYLCASTYRETQYFGPGTRLLVL.

The rearrangement uses TRBV19 and TRBJ1-6; no reliable D call. V was cut by 8 bases and J by 7 bases, with 12 bases left in between. CDR3 length: 13 residues. CDR1 and CDR2 (germline): LNHDA, SQIVND (reference sequence). The CDR3 region is CASSEGNNSPLHF. The CDR3 DNA reads TGTGCCAGTTCGGAAGGGAACAATTCACCCCTCCACTTT.

V usage is TRBV6-1 and J usage is TRBJ1-6; the D is unclear. There are 17 residues in the CDR3. Germline CDR1 MNHNS, CDR2 SASEGT. Trimming cost V 0 bases and J 0 bases, with 9 bases left between them. The CDR3 nucleotides are TGTGCCAGCAGTGAAGCCGATCCTCGCTCCTATAATTCACCCCTCCACTTT. Translated, it gives CASSEADPRSYNSPLHF.

This chain uses TRBV6-6 with TRBJ2-5; TRBD1 is a possible D gene (5 bases). Near its end, the DNA agrees better with TRBJ2-7, so the J call may be wrong. CDR1 is MNHNY and CDR2 is SVGAGI in the germline V gene (reference sequence). This CDR3 spans 13 amino acids. CDR3 loop: CASCETDSYEQYF. CDR3 coding DNA: TGTGCCAGCTGTGAGACAGACTCCTACGAGCAGTACTTC.